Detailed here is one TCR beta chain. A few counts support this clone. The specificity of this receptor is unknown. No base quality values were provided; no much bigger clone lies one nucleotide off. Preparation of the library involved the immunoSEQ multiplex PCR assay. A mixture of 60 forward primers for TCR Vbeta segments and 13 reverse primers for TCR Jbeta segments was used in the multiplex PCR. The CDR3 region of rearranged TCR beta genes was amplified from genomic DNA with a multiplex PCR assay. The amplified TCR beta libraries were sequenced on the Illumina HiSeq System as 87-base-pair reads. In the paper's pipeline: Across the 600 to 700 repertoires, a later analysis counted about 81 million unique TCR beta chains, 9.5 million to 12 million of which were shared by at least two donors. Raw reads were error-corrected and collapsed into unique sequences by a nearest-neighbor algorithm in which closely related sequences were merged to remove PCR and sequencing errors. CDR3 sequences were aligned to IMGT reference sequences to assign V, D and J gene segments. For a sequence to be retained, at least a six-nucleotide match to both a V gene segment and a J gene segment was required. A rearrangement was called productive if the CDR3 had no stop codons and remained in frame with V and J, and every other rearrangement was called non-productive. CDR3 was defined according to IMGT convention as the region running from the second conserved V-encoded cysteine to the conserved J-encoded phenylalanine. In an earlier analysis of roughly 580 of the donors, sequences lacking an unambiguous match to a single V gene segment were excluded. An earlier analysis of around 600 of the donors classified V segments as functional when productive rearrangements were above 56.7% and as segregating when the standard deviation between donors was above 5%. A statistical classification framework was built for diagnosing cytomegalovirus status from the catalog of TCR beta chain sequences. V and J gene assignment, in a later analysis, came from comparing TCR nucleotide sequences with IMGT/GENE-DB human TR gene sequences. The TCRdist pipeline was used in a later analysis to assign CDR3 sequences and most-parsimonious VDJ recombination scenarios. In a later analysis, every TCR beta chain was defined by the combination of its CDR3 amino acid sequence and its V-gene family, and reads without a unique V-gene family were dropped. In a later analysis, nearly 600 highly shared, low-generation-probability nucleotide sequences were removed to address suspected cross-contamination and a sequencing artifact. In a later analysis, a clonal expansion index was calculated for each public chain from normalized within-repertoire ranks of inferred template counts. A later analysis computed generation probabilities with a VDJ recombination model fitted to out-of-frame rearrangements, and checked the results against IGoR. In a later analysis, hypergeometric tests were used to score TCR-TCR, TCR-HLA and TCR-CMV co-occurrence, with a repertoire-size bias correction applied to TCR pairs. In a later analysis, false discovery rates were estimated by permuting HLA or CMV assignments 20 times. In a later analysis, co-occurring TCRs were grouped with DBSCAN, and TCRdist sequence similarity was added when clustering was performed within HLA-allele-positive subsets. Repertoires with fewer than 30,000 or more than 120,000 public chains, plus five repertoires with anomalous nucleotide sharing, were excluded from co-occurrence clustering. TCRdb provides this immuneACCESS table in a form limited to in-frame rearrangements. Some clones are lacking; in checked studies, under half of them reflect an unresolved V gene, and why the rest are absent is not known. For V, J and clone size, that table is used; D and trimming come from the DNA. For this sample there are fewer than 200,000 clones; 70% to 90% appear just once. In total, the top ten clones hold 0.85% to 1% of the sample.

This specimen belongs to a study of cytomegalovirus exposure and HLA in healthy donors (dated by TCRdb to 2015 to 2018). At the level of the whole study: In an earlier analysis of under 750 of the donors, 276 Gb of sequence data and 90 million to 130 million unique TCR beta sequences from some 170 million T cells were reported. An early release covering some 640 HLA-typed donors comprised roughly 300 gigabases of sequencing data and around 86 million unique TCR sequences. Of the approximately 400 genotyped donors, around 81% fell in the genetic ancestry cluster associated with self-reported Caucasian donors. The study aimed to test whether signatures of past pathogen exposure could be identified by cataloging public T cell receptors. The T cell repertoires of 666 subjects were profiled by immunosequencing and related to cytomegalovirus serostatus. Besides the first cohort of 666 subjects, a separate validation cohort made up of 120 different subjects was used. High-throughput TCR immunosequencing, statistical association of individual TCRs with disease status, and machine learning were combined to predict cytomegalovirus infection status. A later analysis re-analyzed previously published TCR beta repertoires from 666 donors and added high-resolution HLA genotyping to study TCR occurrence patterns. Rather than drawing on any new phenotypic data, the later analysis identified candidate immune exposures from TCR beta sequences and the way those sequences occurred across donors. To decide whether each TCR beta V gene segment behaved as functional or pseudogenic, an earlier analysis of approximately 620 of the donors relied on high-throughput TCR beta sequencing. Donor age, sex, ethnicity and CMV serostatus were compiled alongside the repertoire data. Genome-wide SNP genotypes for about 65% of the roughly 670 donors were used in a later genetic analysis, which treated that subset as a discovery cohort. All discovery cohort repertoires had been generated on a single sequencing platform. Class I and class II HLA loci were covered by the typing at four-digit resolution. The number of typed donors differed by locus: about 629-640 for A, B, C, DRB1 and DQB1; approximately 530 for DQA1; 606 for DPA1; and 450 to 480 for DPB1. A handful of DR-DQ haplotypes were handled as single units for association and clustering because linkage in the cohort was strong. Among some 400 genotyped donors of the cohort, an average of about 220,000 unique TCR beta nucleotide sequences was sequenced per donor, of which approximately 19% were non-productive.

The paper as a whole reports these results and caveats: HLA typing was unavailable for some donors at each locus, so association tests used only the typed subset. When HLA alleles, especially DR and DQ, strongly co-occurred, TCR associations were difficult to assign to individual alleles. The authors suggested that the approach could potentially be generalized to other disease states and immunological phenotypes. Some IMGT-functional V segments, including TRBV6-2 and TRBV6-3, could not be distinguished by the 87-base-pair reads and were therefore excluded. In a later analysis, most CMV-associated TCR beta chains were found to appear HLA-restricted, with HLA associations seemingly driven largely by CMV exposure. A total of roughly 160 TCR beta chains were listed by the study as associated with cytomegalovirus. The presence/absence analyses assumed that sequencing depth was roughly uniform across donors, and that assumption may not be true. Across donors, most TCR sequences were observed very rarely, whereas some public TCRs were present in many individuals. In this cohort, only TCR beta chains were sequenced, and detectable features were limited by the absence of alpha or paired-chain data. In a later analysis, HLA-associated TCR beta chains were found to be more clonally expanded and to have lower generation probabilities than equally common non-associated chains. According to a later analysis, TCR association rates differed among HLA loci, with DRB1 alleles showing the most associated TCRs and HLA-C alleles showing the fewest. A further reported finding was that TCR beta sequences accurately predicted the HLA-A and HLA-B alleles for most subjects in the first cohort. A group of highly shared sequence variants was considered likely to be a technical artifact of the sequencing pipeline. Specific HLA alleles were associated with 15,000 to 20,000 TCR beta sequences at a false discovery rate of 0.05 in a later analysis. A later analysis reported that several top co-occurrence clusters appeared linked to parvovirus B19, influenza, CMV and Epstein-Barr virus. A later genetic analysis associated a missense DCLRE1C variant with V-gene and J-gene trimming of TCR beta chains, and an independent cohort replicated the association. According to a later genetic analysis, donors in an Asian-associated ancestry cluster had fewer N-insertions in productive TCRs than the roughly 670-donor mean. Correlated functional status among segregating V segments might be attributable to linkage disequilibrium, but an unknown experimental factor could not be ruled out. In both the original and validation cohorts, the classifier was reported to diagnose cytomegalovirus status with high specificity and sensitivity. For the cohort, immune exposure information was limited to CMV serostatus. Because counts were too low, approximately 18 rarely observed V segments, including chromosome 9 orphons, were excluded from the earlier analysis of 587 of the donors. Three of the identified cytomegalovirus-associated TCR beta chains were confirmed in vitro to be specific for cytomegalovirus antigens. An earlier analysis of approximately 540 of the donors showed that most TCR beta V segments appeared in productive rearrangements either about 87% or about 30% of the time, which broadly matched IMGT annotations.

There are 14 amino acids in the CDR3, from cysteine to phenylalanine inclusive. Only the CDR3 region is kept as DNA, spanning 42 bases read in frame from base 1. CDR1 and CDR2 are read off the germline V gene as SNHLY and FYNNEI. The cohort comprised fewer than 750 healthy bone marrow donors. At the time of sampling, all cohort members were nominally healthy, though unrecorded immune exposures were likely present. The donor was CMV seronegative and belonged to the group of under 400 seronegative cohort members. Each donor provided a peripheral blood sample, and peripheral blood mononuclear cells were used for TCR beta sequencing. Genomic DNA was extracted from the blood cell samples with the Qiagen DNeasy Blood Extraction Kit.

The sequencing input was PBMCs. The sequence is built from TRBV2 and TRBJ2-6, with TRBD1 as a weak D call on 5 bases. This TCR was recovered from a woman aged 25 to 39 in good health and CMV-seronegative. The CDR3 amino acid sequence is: CATATLSGANVLTF. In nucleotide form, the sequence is TGTGCGACAGCGACCCTCTCTGGGGCCAACGTCCTGACTTTC.